This passage covers 7 T cell receptor beta chains from one sample sequenced in a study of shared clonotypes between healthy human individuals. Sequencing was performed with immunoSEQ multiplex PCR; in TCRdb, only in-frame clones are kept and a portion is missing. The table lists roughly 2.5 million clones, approximately 92% of them singletons. Input material: naive CD4+ T cells sorted from blood. Subset of the sample: CD45RA+ positively selected. Source of these receptors: a man aged 18-30 years in good health.

The V and J genes are TRBV5-1 and TRBJ2-3, with D perhaps matching TRBD1 or TRBD2 (5 bases each). The length of the CDR3 is 14 residues. The germline CDR1 and CDR2 sequences are SGHRS and YFSETQ. V lost 3 bases, J lost 1 base, and 9 bases lay in between. Here the CDR3 DNA reads TGCGCCAGCAGCTGGGACCCGCGCACAGATACGCAGTATTTT. It translates to CASSWDPRTDTQYF.

The J gene is TRBJ2-4, the V gene TRBV30, with 11 bases fitting TRBD2. The germline gives CDR1 GTSNPN, CDR2 SVGIG (reference sequence). The V gene end was trimmed by 1 base and the J gene end by 3 bases; junction bases not matched to a gene: 5. The CDR3 runs to 16 residues. The CDR3 DNA follows: TGTGCCTGGAGTGCCGCTAGCGGGAGGAACAAAAACATTCAGTACTTC. Its translation is CAWSAASGRNKNIQYF.

The rearrangement uses TRBV11-2 and TRBJ1-1, with TRBD1 as a possible D gene (5 bases). V was pared by 5 bases and J by 4 bases, with 11 bases between. The length of the CDR3 is 13 residues. CDR1 SGHAT and CDR2 FQNNGV come from the germline V gene. The CDR3 DNA follows: TGTGCCAGCAGCCAGCCGGGGGGCACTGAAGCTTTCTTT. This codes for CASSQPGGTEAFF.

V usage is TRBV9 and J usage is TRBJ1-1; 7 bases agree with TRBD1. V lost 4 bases and J lost 4; bases outside the gene matches: 4. Germline CDR1 and CDR2: SGDLS and YYNGEE. The CDR3 extends over 13 amino acids. The CDR3 protein is CASSTTGVTEAFF. The CDR3 DNA reads TGTGCCAGCAGCACCACAGGGGTCACTGAAGCTTTCTTT.

This chain links TRBV28 with TRBJ2-1; no clear D. Per the germline V gene, CDR1 is MDHEN and CDR2 is SYDVKM. The CDR3 is made up of 12 amino acids. V lost 7 bases and J 8 bases, leaving 12 bases between the germline ends. The CDR3: CASIGRSYEQFF. The CDR3 region has the DNA TGTGCCAGCATCGGGCGGAGCTATGAGCAGTTCTTC.

Remarks on this clone: The sample has other DNA sequences that encode this CDR3 too. The chain uses TRBV5-1 and TRBJ2-7; unclear D gene. Germline-derived CDR1 and CDR2 are SGHRS and YFSETQ. This CDR3 has 14 residues. V was shortened by 0 bases and J by 2 bases, with 9 bases between the two germline ends. CDR3 coding DNA: TGCGCCAGCAGCTTGGGGGCCGAGCCCTACGAGCAGTACTTC. Translation gives CASSLGAEPYEQYF.

The rearrangement uses TRBV7-8 and TRBJ2-5; TRBD2 matches at 9 bases. With V trimmed by 1 base and J by 5 bases, 14 bases remained unmatched. The CDR3 totals 18 residues. Germline CDR1 reads SGHVS; CDR2 reads FQNEAQ. For the CDR3, the DNA is TGTGCCAGCAGCTTAGTGTCGATTGGTAGCGGGAGACGGGAGACCCAGTACTTC. This gives the protein CASSLVSIGSGRRETQYF.